The 7 T cell receptor beta chains below come from one sample, sequenced in a study of CD8 T cells in Susac syndrome. An amount of RNA that ranged from roughly 0.45 to 1 ug was reverse transcribed with random hexamers. Each CDR3 protein is one row after TCRdb ran MiXCR on the immunoSEQ multiplex PCR reads. This table has roughly 100,000 distinct CDR3 sequences, approximately 93% appearing once. Sample: CD8+ T cells from PBMCs. The receptors here all came from a human donor with Susac syndrome.

The chain carries TRBV2 and TRBJ2-3; D not resolved. CDR3 length: 15 amino acids. The germline CDR1 and CDR2 sequences are SNHLY and FYNNEI. Trimming took off 9 bases at V and 0 bases at J, with 16 bases between the two ends. CDR3 protein: CARASSVSSTDTQYF. In DNA form, the CDR3 reads TGTGCCAGAGCCTCCAGCGTCTCTAGCACAGATACGCAGTATTTT. The full variable domain, completed using reference TRBV2 and TRBJ2-3, is EPEVTQTPSHQVTQMGQEVILRCVPISNHLYFYWYRQILGQKVEFLVSFYNNEISEKSEIFDDQFSVERPDGSNFTLKIRSTKLEDSAMYFCARASSVSSTDTQYFGPGTRLTVL.

The chain has TRBV9 and TRBJ1-2, with D possibly being TRBD1 (6 bases). Germline assignment: CDR1 SGDLS and CDR2 YYNGEE. Trimming left V 0 bases short and J 8 bases short, with 8 bases between. The CDR3 sequence is 12 residues long. CDR3: CASSVGGQGYTF. For the CDR3, the DNA is TGTGCCAGCAGCGTAGGAGGACAGGGCTACACCTTC.

The chain joins TRBV29-1 to TRBJ2-7; tentatively, D is TRBD1 (6 bases). The germline V and J ends were trimmed by 7 bases and 3 bases, with 19 bases remaining between them. Germline lookup yields CDR1 SQVTM and CDR2 ANQGSEA. The CDR3 consists of 14 residues. The CDR3 region has the DNA TGCAGCGCCGCGCGGATCGGACAGTACTACGAGCAGTACTTC. Translation: CSAARIGQYYEQYF.

The chain links TRBV6-5 to TRBJ1-5; TRBD1 might be the D (6 bases). The CDR3 runs to 17 residues. The V end was cut by 0 bases, the J end by 7 bases, with 19 bases between. Germline V lookup: CDR1 MNHEY, CDR2 SVGAGI. This CDR3 is CASSYSSGPLRGQPQHF. DNA for the CDR3: TGTGCCAGCAGTTACTCCTCGGGGCCATTGAGGGGGCAGCCCCAGCATTTT.

This clonotype was seen just once. This rearrangement joins TRBV29-1 to TRBJ2-2; a weak D match, TRBD2 (5 bases). This CDR3 has 11 residues. Trimming took off 7 bases at V and 5 bases at J, with 8 bases between the two ends. Germline loops: CDR1 SQVTM, CDR2 ANQGSEA. Written as DNA, the CDR3 is TGCAGCGGGGGAGATACCGGGGAGCTGTTTTTT. This translates into CSGGDTGELFF.

The chain combines TRBV11-3 with TRBJ2-3; 8 bases fit TRBD2. The germline V gene encodes CDR1 SGHNT and CDR2 YENEEA. The CDR3 spans 13 residues. With V trimmed by 5 bases and J by 6 bases, 4 bases remained unmatched. The CDR3 nucleotides read TGTGCCAGCAGCCCCGGGGGGGCGGATACGCAGTATTTT. This translates into CASSPGGADTQYF.

This clonotype was detected once. This chain joins TRBV9 and TRBJ2-1, with D uncertain. The CDR3 contains 12 residues. Germline-derived CDR1 and CDR2 are SGDLS and YYNGEE. Trimming removed 4 bases from V and 8 bases from J, with 10 bases in between. This chain's CDR3 is CASSPIPDEQFF. The CDR3 DNA reads TGTGCCAGCAGCCCCATCCCCGATGAGCAGTTCTTC.